This T cell receptor (beta chain) was captured by sequencing in a study of CD8 T cells in Susac syndrome. Random hexamers were used to reverse transcribe about 0.5 to 1 ug of RNA. Across 54 Vbeta and 13 Jbeta, TCR beta CDR3 was amplified with immunoSEQ multiplex PCR. TCRdb reprocessed the immunoSEQ multiplex PCR reads via MiXCR and lists one record per CDR3 protein. The data hold approximately 220,000 distinct CDR3 sequences, with around 90% observed a single time. The sequenced target, TCR beta, came from blood CD8+ and CD4+ T cells. Negative isolation yielded CD8+ and CD4+ T cells; FACS enriched TEMRA cells. Germline CDR1 MNHNY, CDR2 SVGAGI (reference sequence). V lost 5 bases and J lost 5; bases outside the gene matches: 10. This CDR3 has 15 amino acids.

The TCR originated in a human donor with multiple sclerosis. This chain connects TRBV6-6 to TRBJ1-2; 8 bases fit TRBD1. The sequencing input was CD8+ T cells from PBMCs. CDR3 amino acids: CASSPTGAPLYGYTF. CDR3 nucleotides: TGTGCCAGCAGTCCGACAGGGGCGCCCCTGTATGGCTACACCTTC.